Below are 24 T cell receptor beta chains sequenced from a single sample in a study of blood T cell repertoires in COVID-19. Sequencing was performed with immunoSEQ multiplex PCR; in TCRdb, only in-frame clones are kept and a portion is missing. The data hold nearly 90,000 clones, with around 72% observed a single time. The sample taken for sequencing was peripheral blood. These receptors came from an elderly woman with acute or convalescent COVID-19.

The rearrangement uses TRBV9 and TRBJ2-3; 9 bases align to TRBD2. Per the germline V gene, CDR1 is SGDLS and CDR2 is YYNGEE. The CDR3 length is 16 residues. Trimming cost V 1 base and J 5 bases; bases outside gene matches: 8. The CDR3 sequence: CASSVRAGGPGDTQYF. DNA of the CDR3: TGTGCCAGCAGCGTACGGGCGGGGGGGCCAGGAGATACGCAGTATTTT. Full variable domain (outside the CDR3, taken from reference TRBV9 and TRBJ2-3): DSGVTQTPKHLITATGQRVTLRCSPRSGDLSVYWYQQSLDQGLQFLIQYYNGEERAKGNILERFSAQQFPDLHSELNLSSLELGDSALYFCASSVRAGGPGDTQYFGPGTRLTVL.

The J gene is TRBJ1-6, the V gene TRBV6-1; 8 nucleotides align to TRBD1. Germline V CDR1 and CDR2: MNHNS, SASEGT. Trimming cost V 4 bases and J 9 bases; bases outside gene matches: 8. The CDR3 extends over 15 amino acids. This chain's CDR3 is CASSAPGGEGSPLHF. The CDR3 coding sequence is TGTGCCAGCAGTGCCCCAGGGGGCGAGGGTTCACCCCTCCACTTT.

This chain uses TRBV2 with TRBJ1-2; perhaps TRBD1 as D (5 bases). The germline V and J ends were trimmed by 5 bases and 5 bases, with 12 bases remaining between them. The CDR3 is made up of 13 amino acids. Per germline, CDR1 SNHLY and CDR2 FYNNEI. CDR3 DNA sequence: TGTGCCAGCAGTCCCGGGGGGGGGTATGGCTACACCTTC. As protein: CASSPGGGYGYTF.

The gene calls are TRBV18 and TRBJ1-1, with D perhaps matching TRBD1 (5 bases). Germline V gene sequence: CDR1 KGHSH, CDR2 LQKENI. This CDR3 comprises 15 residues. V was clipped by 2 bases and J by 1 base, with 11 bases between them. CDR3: CASSPSGAPNTEAFF. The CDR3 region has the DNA TGTGCCAGCTCACCAAGCGGGGCCCCGAACACTGAAGCTTTCTTT.

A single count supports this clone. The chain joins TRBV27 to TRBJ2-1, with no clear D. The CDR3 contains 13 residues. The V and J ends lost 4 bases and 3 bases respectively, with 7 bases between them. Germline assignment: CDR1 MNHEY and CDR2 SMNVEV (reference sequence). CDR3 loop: CASSSPRYNEQFF. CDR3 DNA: TGTGCCAGCAGTTCCCCCCGCTACAATGAGCAGTTCTTC.

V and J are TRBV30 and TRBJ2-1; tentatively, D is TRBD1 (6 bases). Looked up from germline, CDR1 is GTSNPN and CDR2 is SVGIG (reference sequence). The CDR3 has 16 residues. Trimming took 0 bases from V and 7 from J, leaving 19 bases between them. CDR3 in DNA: TGTGCCTGGAGTGTACAGGGTATAAGGAGTTCAAATGAGCAGTTCTTC. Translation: CAWSVQGIRSSNEQFF. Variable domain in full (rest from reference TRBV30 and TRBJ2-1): SQTIHQWPATLVQPVGSPLSLECTVEGTSNPNLYWYRQAAGRGLQLLFYSVGIGQISSEVPQNLSASRPQDRQFILSSKKLLLSDSGFYLCAWSVQGIRSSNEQFFGPGTRLTVL.

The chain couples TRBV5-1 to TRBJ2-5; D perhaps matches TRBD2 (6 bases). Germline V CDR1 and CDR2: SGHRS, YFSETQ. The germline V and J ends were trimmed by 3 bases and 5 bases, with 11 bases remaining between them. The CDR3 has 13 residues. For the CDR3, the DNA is TGCGCCAGCAGCTCGGCGGGAAAGGAGACCCAGTACTTC. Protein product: CASSSAGKETQYF.

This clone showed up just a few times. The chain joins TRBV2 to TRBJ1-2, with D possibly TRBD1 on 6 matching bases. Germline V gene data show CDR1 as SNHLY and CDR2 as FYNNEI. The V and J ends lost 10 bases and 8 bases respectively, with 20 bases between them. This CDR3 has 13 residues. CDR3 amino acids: CATRGHFTGGYTF. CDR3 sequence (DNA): TGTGCCACCCGAGGACATTTTACAGGGGGCTACACCTTC.

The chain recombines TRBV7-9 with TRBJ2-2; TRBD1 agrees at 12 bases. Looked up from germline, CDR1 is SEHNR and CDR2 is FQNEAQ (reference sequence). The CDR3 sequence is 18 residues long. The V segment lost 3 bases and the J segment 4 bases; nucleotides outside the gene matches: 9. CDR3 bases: TGTGCCAGCAGCTTTCCCACCGGGACAGGGGGCGGCACCGGGGAGCTGTTTTTT. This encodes CASSFPTGTGGGTGELFF.

This CDR3 reads CASSSGTGGYTF. In DNA form, the CDR3 reads TGTGCCAGCAGCTCTGGGACAGGCGGCTACACCTTC. The rearrangement uses TRBV7-9 and TRBJ1-2, with 8 bases fitting TRBD1. CDR3 length equals 12 residues. Germline CDR1 and CDR2: SEHNR and FQNEAQ (reference sequence). V trimming: 4 bases; J trimming: 8 bases; junction bases outside the gene matches: 3. Full variable domain (outside the CDR3, taken from reference TRBV7-9 and TRBJ1-2): DTGVSQNPRHKITKRGQNVTFRCDPISEHNRLYWYRQTLGQGPEFLTYFQNEAQLEKSRLLSDRFSAERPKGSFSTLEIQRTEQGDSAMYLCASSSGTGGYTFGSGTRLTVV.

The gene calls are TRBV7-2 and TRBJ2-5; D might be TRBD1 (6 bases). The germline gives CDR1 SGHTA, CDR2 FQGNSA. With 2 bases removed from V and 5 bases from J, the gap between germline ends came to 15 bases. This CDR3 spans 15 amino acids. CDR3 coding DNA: TGTGCCAGCAGCTTACGAACAGGGAGTCAGGAGACCCAGTACTTC. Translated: CASSLRTGSQETQYF.

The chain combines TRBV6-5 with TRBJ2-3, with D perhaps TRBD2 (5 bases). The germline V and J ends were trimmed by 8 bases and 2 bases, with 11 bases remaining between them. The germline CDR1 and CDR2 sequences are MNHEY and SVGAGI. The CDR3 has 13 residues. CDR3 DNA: TGTGCCAGCCGGGAACAGATCACAGATACGCAGTATTTT. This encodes CASREQITDTQYF.

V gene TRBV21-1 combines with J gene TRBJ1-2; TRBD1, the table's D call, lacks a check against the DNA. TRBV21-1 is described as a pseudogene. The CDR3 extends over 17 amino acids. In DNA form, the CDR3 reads TGTGCCAGCAGCAGAGGACATGCCCACTTCTTTTTATGGGGCTACACCTTC. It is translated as CASSRGHAHFFLWGYTF.

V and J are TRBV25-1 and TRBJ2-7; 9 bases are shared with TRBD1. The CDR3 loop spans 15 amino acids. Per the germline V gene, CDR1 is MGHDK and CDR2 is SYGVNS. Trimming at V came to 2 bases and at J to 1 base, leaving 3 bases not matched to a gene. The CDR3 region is CASSEGQGRSYEQYF. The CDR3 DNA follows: TGTGCCAGCAGTGAAGGACAGGGGAGGTCCTACGAGCAGTACTTC.

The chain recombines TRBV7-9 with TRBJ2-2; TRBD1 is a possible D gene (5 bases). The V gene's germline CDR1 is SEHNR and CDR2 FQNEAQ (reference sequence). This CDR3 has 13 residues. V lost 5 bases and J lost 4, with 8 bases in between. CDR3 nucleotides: TGTGCCAGCAGCCCAACAGGCACCGGGGAGCTGTTTTTT. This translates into CASSPTGTGELFF.

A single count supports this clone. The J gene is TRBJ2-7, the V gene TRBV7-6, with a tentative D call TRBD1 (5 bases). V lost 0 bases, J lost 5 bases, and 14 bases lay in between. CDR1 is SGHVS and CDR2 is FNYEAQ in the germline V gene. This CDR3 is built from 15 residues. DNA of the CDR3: TGTGCCAGCAGCTTAGCCCCCAGGGATTCGGACGAGCAGTACTTC. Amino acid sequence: CASSLAPRDSDEQYF.

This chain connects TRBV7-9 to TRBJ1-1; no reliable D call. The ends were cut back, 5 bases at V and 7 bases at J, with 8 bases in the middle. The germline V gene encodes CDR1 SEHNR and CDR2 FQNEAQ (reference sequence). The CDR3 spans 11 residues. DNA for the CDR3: TGTGCCAGCAGCAAGCCTAATGAAGCTTTCTTT. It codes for CASSKPNEAFF.

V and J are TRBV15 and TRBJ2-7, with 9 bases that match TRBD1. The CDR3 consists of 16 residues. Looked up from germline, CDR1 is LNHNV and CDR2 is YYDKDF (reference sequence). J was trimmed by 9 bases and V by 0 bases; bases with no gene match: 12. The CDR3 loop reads CATSRDRQGVLYGQYF. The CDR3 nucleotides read TGTGCCACCAGCAGAGATAGACAGGGGGTACTATATGGGCAGTACTTC. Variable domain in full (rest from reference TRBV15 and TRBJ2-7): DAMVIQNPRYQVTQFGKPVTLSCSQTLNHNVMYWYQQKSSQAPKLLFHYYDKDFNNEADTPDNFQSRRPNTSFCFLDIRSPGLGDTAMYLCATSRDRQGVLYGQYFGPGTRLTVT.

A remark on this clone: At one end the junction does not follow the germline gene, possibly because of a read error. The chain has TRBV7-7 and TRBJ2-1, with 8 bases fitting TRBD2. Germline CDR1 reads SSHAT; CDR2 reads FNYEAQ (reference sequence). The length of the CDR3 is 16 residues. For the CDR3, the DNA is TGTGCTAGCAGAAAAGACGGCGGGGGGACCTACAATGAGCAGTTCTTC. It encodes CASRKDGGGTYNEQFF.

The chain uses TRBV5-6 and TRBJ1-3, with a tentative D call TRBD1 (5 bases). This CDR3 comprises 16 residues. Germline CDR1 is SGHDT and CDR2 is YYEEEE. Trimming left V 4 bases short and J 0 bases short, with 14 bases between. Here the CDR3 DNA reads TGTGCCAGCAGCCTGCAGGGCTCCAGCTCTGGAAACACCATATATTTT. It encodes CASSLQGSSSGNTIYF.

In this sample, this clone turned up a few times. In DNA, the CDR3 is TGCAGCGTTGAAAAGGCTAGCGGGGGTTACGAGCAGTACTTC. Translated, it gives CSVEKASGGYEQYF. The V call is TRBV29-1, the J call TRBJ2-7, with 10 nucleotides matching TRBD2. The CDR3 runs to 14 residues. Unmatched junction bases numbered 5, after V lost 2 bases and J lost 4 bases. CDR1 is SQVTM, CDR2 ANQGSEA, per germline.

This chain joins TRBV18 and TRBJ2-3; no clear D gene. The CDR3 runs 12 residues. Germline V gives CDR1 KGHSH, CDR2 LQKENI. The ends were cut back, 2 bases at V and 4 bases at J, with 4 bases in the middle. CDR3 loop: CASSPGPDTQYF. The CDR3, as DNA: TGTGCCAGCTCACCAGGGCCAGATACGCAGTATTTT.

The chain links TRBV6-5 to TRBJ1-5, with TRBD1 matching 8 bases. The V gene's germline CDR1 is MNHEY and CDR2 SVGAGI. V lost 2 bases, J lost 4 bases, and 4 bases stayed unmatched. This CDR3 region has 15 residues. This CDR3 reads CASSYRTGNNQPQHF. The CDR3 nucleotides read TGTGCCAGCAGTTACAGGACAGGGAATAATCAGCCCCAGCATTTT.

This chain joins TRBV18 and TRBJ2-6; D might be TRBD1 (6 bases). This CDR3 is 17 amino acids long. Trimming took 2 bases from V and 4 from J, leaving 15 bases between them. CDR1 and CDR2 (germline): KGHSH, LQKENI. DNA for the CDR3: TGTGCCAGCTCACCAACTTTTACAGGGACCGGGGCCAACGTCCTGACTTTC. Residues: CASSPTFTGTGANVLTF.